The sequence of this T cell receptor beta chain was determined in a study of regulatory T cells in long-lasting Graves disease. The V gene end was trimmed by 5 bases and the J gene end by 1 base; junction bases not matched to a gene: 8. CDR1 is SGHRS and CDR2 is YFSETQ in the germline V gene. This CDR3 spans 16 amino acids. Construction of TCR beta libraries relied on iRepertoire HTBI primers and on Arm-PCR targeting CDR3 regions. TCRdb recomputed calls from the multiplex PCR reads with MiXCR, one row per CDR3 protein. This sample has 450,000 to 500,000 distinct CDR3 sequences, with around 16% found just once. This clonotype was seen a handful of times. Time point noted: newly diagnosed GD, antithyroid drugs for less than 3 months. TCR sequences were obtained from RNA taken from PBMCs. This same sample was also taken into another study, of T cells in Graves' hyperthyroidism and ophthalmopathy.

The chain joins TRBV5-1 to TRBJ2-2; TRBD2 agrees at 7 bases. This clonotype originated in a man aged 40-55 years with Graves disease. Sequencing was performed on peripheral blood mononuclear cells (PBMCs), taken at new diagnosis, from a patient treated with antithyroid drugs. DNA of the CDR3: TGCGCCAGCAGTTCATCGAGCGGGGTGAACACCGGGGAGCTGTTTTTT. The encoded protein is CASSSSSGVNTGELFF.